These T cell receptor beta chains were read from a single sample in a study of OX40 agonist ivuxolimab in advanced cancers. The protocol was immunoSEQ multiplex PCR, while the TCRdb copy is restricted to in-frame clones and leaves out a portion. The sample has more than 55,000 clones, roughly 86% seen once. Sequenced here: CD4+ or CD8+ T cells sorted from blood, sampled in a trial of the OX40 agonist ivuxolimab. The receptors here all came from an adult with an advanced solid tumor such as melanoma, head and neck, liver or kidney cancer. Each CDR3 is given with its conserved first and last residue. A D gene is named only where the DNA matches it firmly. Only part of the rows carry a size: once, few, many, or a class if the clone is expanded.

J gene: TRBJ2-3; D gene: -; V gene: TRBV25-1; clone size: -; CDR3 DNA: TGTGCCAGCAGTGAATATGGACTCCAGAATAGGGATACGCAGTATTTT; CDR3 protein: CASSEYGLQNRDTQYF
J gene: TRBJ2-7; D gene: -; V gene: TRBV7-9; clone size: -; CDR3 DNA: TGTGCCAGCGAGGGCCGAGGGTACGAGCAGTACTTC; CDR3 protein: CASEGRGYEQYF
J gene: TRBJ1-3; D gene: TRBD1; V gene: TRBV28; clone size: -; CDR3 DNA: TGTGCCAGCAGTTTGCCCCCGGGACAGGGTAGAAACACCATATATTTT; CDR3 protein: CASSLPPGQGRNTIYF
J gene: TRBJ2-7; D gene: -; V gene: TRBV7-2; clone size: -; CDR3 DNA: TGTGCCAGCAGTTTAATCGTGGGGGAGCAGTACTTC; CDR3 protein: CASSLIVGEQYF
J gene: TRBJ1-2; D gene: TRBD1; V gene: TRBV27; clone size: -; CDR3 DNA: TGTGCCAGCAGCAGGACAGGGGGTATCTATGGCTACACCTTC; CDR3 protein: CASSRTGGIYGYTF
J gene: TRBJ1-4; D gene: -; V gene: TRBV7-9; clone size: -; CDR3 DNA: TGTGCCAGCAGCGTAGGGTTGGGGGCAACTAATGAAAAACTGTTTTTT; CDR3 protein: CASSVGLGATNEKLFF
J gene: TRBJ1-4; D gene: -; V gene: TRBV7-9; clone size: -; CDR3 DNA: TGTGCCAGCAGCCCTGTACGGGGGGCTAATGAAAAACTGTTTTTT; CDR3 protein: CASSPVRGANEKLFF
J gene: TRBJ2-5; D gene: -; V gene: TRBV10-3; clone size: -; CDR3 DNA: TGTGCCATCAGTGAGGCAGGGAGGGAGACCCAGTACTTC; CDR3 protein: CAISEAGRETQYF
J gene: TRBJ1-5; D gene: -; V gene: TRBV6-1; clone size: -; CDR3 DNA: TGTGCCAGCAGTGAAGGCGCGGGGCTGGGTCAGCCCCAGCATTTT; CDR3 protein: CASSEGAGLGQPQHF
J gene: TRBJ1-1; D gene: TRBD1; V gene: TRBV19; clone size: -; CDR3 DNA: TGTGCCAGTAGTCAGGGACAGGGGAGGACTGAAGCTTTCTTT; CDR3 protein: CASSQGQGRTEAFF
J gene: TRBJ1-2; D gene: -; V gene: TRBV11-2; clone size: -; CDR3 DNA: TGTGCCAGCAGCTTGGGGAGAGCGGGGGATGGCTACACCTTC; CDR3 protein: CASSLGRAGDGYTF
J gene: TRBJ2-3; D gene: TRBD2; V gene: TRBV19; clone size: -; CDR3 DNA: TGTGCCAGTACCGCTACGGGGGGGAGCACAGATACGCAGTATTTT; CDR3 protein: CASTATGGSTDTQYF
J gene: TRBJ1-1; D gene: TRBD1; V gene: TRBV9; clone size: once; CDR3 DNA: TGTGCCAGCAGCGTCACATCCGGGACAGAGAACACTGAAGCTTTCTTT; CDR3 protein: CASSVTSGTENTEAFF
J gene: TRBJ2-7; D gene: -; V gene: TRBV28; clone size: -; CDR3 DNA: TGTGCCAGCAGTAGGAACTCCCCCACCTACGAGCAGTACTTC; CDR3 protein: CASSRNSPTYEQYF
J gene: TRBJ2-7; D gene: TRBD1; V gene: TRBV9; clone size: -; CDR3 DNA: TGTGCCAGCAGCGGACACATGGGACAGGGCTCCTACGAGCAGTACTTC; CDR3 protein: CASSGHMGQGSYEQYF
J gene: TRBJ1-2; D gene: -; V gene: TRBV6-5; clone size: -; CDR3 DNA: TGTGCCAGCAGTCGGGAAAGTTACTATGGCTACACCTTC; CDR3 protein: CASSRESYYGYTF
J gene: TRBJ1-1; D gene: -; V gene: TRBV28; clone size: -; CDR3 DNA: TGTGCCAGCAGTCTGGGGGGGCTAAACACTGAAGCTTTCTTT; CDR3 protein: CASSLGGLNTEAFF
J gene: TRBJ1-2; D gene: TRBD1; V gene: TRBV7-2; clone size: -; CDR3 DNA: TGTGCCAGCAGCTTAGAAGGGGGCAAGAGCTATGGCTACACCTTC; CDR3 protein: CASSLEGGKSYGYTF
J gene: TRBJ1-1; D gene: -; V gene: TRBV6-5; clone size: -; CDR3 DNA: TGTGCCAGCAGTTCTCGACCCCGGGGGGGCACTGAAGCTTTCTTT; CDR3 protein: CASSSRPRGGTEAFF
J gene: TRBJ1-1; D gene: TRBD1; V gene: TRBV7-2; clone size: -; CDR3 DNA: TGTGCCAGCAGCAGGAGGGACAGGTTGAACACTGAAGCTTTCTTT; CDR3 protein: CASSRRDRLNTEAFF
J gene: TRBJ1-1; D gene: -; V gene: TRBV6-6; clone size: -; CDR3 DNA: TGTGCCAGCTGCCCGGCAGGGGCTCGCACTGAAGCTTTCTTT; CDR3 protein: CASCPAGARTEAFF
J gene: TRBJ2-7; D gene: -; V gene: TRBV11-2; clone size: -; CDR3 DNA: TGTGCCAGCAGCTTAATGGCGGTTGTGAATGGGCCCTACGAGCAGTACTTC; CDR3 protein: CASSLMAVVNGPYEQYF
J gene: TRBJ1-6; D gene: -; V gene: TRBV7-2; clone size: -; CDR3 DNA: TGTGCCAGCAGCTTAGCGCCCGTAAGTCGTTCACCCCTCCACTTT; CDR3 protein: CASSLAPVSRSPLHF
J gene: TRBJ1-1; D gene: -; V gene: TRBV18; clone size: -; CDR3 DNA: TGTGCCAGCTCACCAGGGGAACAGGGCTCAGGGACTGAAGCTTTCTTT; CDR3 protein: CASSPGEQGSGTEAFF
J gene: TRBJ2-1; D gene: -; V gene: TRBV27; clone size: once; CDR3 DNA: TGTGCCAGCAGTTTAAGGGAGTTCTCCTACAATGAGCAGTTCTTC; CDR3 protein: CASSLREFSYNEQFF
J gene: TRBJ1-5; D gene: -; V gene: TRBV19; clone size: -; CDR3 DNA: TGTGCCAGTCAGACAGCTTTCAATAGCAATCAGCCCCAGCATTTT; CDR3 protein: CASQTAFNSNQPQHF
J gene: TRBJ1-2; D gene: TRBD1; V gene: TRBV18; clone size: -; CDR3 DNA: TGTGCCAGCTCACCCGGGGACACAGGGGGCTTTGGCTACACCTTC; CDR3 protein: CASSPGDTGGFGYTF
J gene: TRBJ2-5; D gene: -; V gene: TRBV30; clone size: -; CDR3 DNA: TGTGCCTGGAGTATAGGAGGGGCCGGGGAGACCCAGTACTTC; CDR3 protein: CAWSIGGAGETQYF
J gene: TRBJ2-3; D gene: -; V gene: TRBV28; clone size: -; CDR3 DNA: TGTGCCAGCAGTGAAGAGAGAGATACGCAGTATTTT; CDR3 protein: CASSEERDTQYF
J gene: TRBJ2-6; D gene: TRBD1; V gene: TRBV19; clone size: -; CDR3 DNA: TGTGCCAGTAGCCAGGGGGCGGTCGGGGCCAACGTCCTGACTTTC; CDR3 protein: CASSQGAVGANVLTF
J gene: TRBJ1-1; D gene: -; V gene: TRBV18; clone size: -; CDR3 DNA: TGTGCCAGCTCACCGGGGACCAAGAACACTGAAGCTTTCTTT; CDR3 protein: CASSPGTKNTEAFF
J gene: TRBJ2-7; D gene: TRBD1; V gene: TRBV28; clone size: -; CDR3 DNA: TGTGCCAGCAGCCCAGGGGGATCAAAATCCTACGAGCAGTACTTC; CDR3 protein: CASSPGGSKSYEQYF
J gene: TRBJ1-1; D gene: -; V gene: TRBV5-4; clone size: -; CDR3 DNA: TGTGCCAGCAGCGCGTATGGGACGGCACACCAAGCTTTCTTT; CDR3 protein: CASSAYGTAHQAFF
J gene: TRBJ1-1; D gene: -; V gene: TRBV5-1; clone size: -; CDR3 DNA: TGCGCCAGCACCTTGGTGGCAGGGGAATTTGAAGCTTTCTTT; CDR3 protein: CASTLVAGEFEAFF
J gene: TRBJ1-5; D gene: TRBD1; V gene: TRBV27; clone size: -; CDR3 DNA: TGTGCCAGCAGTACCTCACAGACAGGGTATAGCAATCAGCCCCAGCATTTT; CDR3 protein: CASSTSQTGYSNQPQHF
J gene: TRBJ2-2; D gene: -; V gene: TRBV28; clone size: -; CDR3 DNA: TGTGCCTACGCCGCAGGGGCCAACACCGGGGAGCTGTTTTTT; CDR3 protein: CAYAAGANTGELFF
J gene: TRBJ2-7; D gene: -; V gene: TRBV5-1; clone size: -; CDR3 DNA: TGCGCCAGCAGCTTGGGGGGCGGGAACCTCGACTCCTACGAGCAGTACTTC; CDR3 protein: CASSLGGGNLDSYEQYF
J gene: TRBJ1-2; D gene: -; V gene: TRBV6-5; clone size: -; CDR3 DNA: TGTGCCAGCACCAGCGAGACAAGCTATGGCTACACCTTC; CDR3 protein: CASTSETSYGYTF
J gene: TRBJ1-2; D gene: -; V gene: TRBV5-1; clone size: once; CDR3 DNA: TGCGCCAGCAGCCCCGGGGCGTCCGCTTCCACCTATGGCTACACCTTC; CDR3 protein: CASSPGASASTYGYTF
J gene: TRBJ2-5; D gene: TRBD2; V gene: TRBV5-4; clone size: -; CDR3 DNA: TGTGCCAGCAGCTTCGGGAGGGGCCAAGAGACCCAGTACTTC; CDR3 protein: CASSFGRGQETQYF
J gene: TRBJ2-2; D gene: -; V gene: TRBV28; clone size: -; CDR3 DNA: TGTGCCAGCAGTTCCCCCCCCGGGGAGCTGTTTTTT; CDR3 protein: CASSSPPGELFF
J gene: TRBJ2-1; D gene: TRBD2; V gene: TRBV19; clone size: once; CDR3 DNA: TGTGCCAGTAGTCCGGTCGGGACTAGCGTCTACAATGAGCAGTTCTTC; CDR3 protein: CASSPVGTSVYNEQFF
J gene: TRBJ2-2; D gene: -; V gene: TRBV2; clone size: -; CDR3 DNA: TGTGCCAGCAGTGGAACCGCGAACACCGGGGAGCTGTTTTTT; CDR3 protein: CASSGTANTGELFF
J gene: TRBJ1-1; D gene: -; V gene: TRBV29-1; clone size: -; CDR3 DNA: TGCAGCGGGTCCCCAATATGGGGTCGAGGGATCACTGAAGCTTTCTTT; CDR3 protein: CSGSPIWGRGITEAFF
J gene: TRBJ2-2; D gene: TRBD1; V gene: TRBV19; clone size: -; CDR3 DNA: TGTGCCAGTTCCGGGACAGGGAACACCGGGGAGCTGTTTTTT; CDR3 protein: CASSGTGNTGELFF